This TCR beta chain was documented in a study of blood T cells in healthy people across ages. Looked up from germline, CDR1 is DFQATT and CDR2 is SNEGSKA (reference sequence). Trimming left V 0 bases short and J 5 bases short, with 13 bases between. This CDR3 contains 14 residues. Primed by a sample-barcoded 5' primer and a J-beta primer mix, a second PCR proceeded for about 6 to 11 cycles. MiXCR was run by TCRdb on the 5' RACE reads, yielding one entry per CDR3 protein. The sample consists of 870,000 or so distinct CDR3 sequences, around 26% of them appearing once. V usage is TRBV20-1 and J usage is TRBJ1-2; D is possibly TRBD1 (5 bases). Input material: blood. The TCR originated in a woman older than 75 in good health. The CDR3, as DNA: TGCAGTGCTAGAGATCAAGGGGTGGGGTATGGCTACACCTTC. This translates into CSARDQGVGYGYTF.